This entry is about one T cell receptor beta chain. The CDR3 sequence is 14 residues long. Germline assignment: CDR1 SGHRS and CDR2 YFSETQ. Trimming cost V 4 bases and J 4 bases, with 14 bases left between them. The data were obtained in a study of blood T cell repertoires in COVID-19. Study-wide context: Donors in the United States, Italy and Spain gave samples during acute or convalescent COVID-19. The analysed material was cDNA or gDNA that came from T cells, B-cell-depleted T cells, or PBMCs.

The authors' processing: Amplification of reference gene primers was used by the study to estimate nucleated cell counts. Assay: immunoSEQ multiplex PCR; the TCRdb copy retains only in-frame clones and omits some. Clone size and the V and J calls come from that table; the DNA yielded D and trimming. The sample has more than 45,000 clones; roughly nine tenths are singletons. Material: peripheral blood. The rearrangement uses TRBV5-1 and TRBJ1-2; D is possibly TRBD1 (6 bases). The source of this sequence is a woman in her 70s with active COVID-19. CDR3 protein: CASSPGASPYGYTF. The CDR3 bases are TGCGCCAGCAGCCCAGGGGCAAGCCCCTATGGCTACACCTTC.